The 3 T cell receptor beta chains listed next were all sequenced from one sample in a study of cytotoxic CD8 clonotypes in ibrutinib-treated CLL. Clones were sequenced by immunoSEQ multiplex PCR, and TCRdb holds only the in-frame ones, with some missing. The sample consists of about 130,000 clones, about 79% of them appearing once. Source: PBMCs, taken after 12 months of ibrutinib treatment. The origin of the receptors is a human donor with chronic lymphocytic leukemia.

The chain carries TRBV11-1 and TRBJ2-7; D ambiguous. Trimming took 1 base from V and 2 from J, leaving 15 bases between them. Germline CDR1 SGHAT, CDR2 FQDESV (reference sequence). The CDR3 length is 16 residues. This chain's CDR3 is CASSLEIGVKAYEQYF. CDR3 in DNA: TGTGCCAGCAGCTTAGAGATTGGTGTTAAGGCCTACGAGCAGTACTTC.

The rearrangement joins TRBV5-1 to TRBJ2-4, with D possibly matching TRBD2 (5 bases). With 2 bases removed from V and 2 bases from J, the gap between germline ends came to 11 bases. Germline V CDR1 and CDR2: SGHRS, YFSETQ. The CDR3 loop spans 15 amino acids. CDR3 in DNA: TGCGCCAGCAGCTTAGAGGGAGACCCCAAAAACATTCAGTACTTC. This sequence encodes CASSLEGDPKNIQYF.

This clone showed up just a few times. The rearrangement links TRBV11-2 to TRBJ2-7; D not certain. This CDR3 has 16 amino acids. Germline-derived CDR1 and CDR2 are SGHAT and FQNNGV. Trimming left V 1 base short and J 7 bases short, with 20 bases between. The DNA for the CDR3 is TGTGCCAGCAGCTTAGGCGCGGCCAGTGCAGTAAAGGAGCAGTACTTC. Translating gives CASSLGAASAVKEQYF.